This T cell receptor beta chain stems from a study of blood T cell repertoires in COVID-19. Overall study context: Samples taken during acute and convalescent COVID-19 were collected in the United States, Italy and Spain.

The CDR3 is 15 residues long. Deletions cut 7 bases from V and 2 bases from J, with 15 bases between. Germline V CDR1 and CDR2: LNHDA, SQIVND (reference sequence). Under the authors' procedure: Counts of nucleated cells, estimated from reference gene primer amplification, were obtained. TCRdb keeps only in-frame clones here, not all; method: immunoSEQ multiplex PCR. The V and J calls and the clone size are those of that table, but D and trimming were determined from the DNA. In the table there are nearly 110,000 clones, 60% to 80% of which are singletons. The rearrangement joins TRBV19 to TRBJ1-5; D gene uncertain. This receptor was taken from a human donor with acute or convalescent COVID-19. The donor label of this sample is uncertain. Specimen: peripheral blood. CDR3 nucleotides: TGTGCCAGTATCTCGCTAGGCCGGGGCAATCAGCCCCAGCATTTT. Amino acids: CASISLGRGNQPQHF.